This TCR beta chain was sequenced for a study of cytomegalovirus exposure and HLA in healthy donors. Study findings and constraints: Some TCR beta chains (approximately 180 of them) were listed as cytomegalovirus-associated. In the 130 or so validation repertoires, about 95% of cluster scores exceeded 0, per a later analysis. Reports indicated that the classifier achieved high specificity and sensitivity in diagnosing cytomegalovirus status. A few CMV-associated chains proved CMV antigen-specific in vitro.

This table comes from immunoSEQ multiplex PCR, and its TCRdb copy is limited to in-frame clones, with some not included. The sample shows 50,000 to 65,000 clones, 80% to 90% of them seen only once. On this clone: Antigen unknown.

The V gene lost 2 bases and the J gene lost 2 bases, with 13 bases spanning the gap. The CDR3 sequence is 16 residues long. CDR1 LNHDA and CDR2 SQIVND come from the germline V gene (reference sequence). Sequences were obtained from PBMCs. The rearrangement uses TRBV19 and TRBJ1-5, with D perhaps matching TRBD1 (5 bases). The TCR sequence derives from a woman aged 18 to 35 in good health and CMV-seronegative. The CDR3 loop is CASSIINSGGNQPQHF. CDR3 DNA: TGTGCCAGTAGTATAATCAATTCGGGGGGCAATCAGCCCCAGCATTTT.